This T cell receptor (beta chain) appears in the sequencing data of a study of cytomegalovirus exposure and HLA in healthy donors. General study findings and limits: In an earlier analysis, most TCR beta V segments were productive about 87% or about 30% of the time.

Trimming removed 3 bases at V and 5 bases at J, with 8 bases between. Germline assignment: CDR1 SGDLS and CDR2 YYNGEE. CDR3 length: 12 amino acids. As concerns this clone: The antigen remains undetermined.

The PCR was carried out with 60 Vbeta primers and 13 Jbeta primers. This table comes from immunoSEQ multiplex PCR, and its TCRdb copy is limited to in-frame clones, with some not included. The sample includes fewer than 200,000 clones, 73% seen only once; the top ten take under 7%. Source material: PBMCs. This chain uses TRBV9 with TRBJ1-2; no clear D gene. The clonotype originates from a young woman in good health and CMV-seropositive. DNA for the CDR3: TGTGCCAGCAGCGCCGCGGGGTATGGCTACACCTTC. Encoded protein: CASSAAGYGYTF. Filled out from reference TRBV9 and TRBJ1-2, the complete variable domain reads DSGVTQTPKHLITATGQRVTLRCSPRSGDLSVYWYQQSLDQGLQFLIQYYNGEERAKGNILERFSAQQFPDLHSELNLSSLELGDSALYFCASSAAGYGYTFGSGTRLTVV.